This T cell receptor (beta chain) is from a study of cytomegalovirus exposure and HLA in healthy donors. This clone came up a few times. Researchers ran the PCR with 60 Vbeta and 13 Jbeta primers. Assay: immunoSEQ multiplex PCR; the TCRdb copy retains only in-frame clones and omits some. The data hold 210,000 or so clones, with approximately 88% observed a single time. Germline assignment: CDR1 SGHAT and CDR2 FQNNGV. The CDR3 is made up of 15 amino acids. The J segment lost 8 bases and the V segment lost 4 bases, leaving 10 bases of the junction unmatched. What was sequenced was PBMCs. The source of this sequence is a boy aged 2-9 years in good health and CMV-seronegative. This chain joins TRBV11-2 and TRBJ1-4, with TRBD1 matching over 7 bases. This chain's CDR3 is CASSSHTGEGEKLFF. CDR3 DNA sequence: TGTGCCAGCAGCTCCCACACAGGGGAAGGGGAAAAACTGTTTTTT.